This T cell receptor beta chain was identified in a study of cytomegalovirus exposure and HLA in healthy donors. Study-wide findings and caveats: TCR beta chains numbering under 200 were designated cytomegalovirus-associated. Presence/absence analysis assumed near-uniform sequencing depth across donors.

CDR3 length: 18 amino acids. Trimming cost V 0 bases and J 8 bases; bases outside gene matches: 7. Germline assignment: CDR1 LNHDA and CDR2 SQIVND (reference sequence). At the time of sampling, donors were nominally healthy, though unrecorded immune exposures were likely. In regard to this clone: Its antigen is unidentified.

Primers for the PCR totalled 60 Vbeta and 13 Jbeta. Original data processing: In a later analysis, about 9.9 million of 83 million or so unique beta chains occurred in at least two donors. Libraries were prepared by immunoSEQ multiplex PCR; TCRdb keeps only in-frame clonotypes and omits some of them. D and trimming come from the DNA, and the V and J calls and clone size come from that table. The sample lists roughly 150,000 clones, nearly 80% occurring once. This receptor was obtained from a male donor in good health and CMV-seronegative. The chain links TRBV19 to TRBJ2-1; 16 bases map to TRBD2. The sample was PBMCs. CDR3: CASSIDPGLAGGPHEQFF. The CDR3 coding sequence is TGTGCCAGTAGTATAGATCCGGGACTAGCGGGAGGGCCCCATGAGCAGTTCTTC.